The 22 T cell receptor beta chains reported below all come from one sample, sequenced in a study of blood T cell repertoires in COVID-19. The protocol was immunoSEQ multiplex PCR, while the TCRdb copy is restricted to in-frame clones and leaves out a portion. The data contain about 150,000 clones, over 75% of them singletons. The sequenced material came from peripheral blood. The receptors originated from a man in his fifties or sixties with COVID-19, enrolled during active disease.

This chain links TRBV9 with TRBJ1-2, with a tentative D call TRBD1 (6 bases). Trimming removed 1 base at V and 8 bases at J, with 12 bases between. CDR1 SGDLS and CDR2 YYNGEE come from the germline V gene. The CDR3 consists of 13 residues. Written as DNA, the CDR3 is TGTGCCAGCAGCGTAACAGGGATTCTCGGCTACACCTTC. This gives the protein CASSVTGILGYTF.

This chain uses TRBV3-1 (or the pseudogene TRBV3-2) with TRBJ1-6; perhaps TRBD1 as D (6 bases). CDR1 and CDR2 from the germline V gene are LGHDT and YNNKEL (reference sequence). V was clipped by 4 bases and J by 9 bases, with 19 bases between them. The CDR3 is made up of 16 amino acids. CDR3 amino acids: CASSPLAGGAGSPLHF. The CDR3 nucleotides are TGTGCCAGCAGCCCGCTAGCGGGGGGCGCCGGTTCACCCCTCCACTTT.

This clone was observed once. V gene TRBV4-1 combines with J gene TRBJ1-2, with D possibly being TRBD1 (6 bases). The V gene lost 4 bases and the J gene lost 8 bases, with 17 bases spanning the gap. The CDR3 loop spans 14 amino acids. CDR1 and CDR2 from the germline V gene are MGHRA and YSYEKL. The CDR3 here is CASSPAGAIEGYTF. The DNA of the CDR3 is TGCGCCAGCAGCCCGGCAGGGGCTATTGAGGGCTACACCTTC.

The J gene is TRBJ2-1, the V gene TRBV7-2, with D possibly TRBD1 on 6 matching bases. Looked up from germline, CDR1 is SGHTA and CDR2 is FQGNSA. The CDR3 has 17 residues. Trimming removed 2 bases at V and 4 bases at J, with 18 bases between. The CDR3 DNA follows: TGTGCCAGCAGCTTAATGTGGGGGCCGGCAGCGTACAATGAGCAGTTCTTC. As protein: CASSLMWGPAAYNEQFF.

The chain is built from TRBV18 and TRBJ1-1; a possible D gene is TRBD1 (6 bases). Germline CDR1 and CDR2: KGHSH and LQKENI. CDR3 length equals 17 residues. V was cut by 6 bases and J by 4 bases, with 24 bases left in between. The DNA of the CDR3 is TGTGCCAGCTCCCTATCCTCGCCAGGGGCCCTGGGCACTGAAGCTTTCTTT. It is translated as CASSLSSPGALGTEAFF.

The V gene is TRBV27, the J gene TRBJ2-2, with D hard to call. Per the germline V gene, CDR1 is MNHEY and CDR2 is SMNVEV (reference sequence). This CDR3 is 15 amino acids long. Trimming removed 2 bases at V and 2 bases at J, with 9 bases between. The CDR3 is CASSLREYNTGELFF. In DNA, the CDR3 is TGTGCCAGCAGTTTACGAGAATATAACACCGGGGAGCTGTTTTTT.

V and J are TRBV7-2 and TRBJ1-3; 10 bases line up with TRBD1. The junction had 3 bases not matched to a gene; V was cut back by 4 bases and J by 0 bases. This CDR3 contains 16 residues. Germline CDR1 reads SGHTA; CDR2 reads FQGNSA. The CDR3 DNA reads TGTGCCAGCAGCTCACGGACAGGGGGCTCTGGAAACACCATATATTTT. It is translated as CASSSRTGGSGNTIYF.

The V gene is TRBV11-3, the J gene TRBJ1-1; TRBD1 is a possible D gene (6 bases). The CDR3 covers 16 residues. Trimming shortened V by 1 base and J by 0 bases, and 12 bases separated the two germline ends. Germline-derived CDR1 and CDR2 are SGHNT and YENEEA. For the CDR3, the DNA is TGTGCCAGCAGCTTAGGAGGGCAGGGGCTGAACACTGAAGCTTTCTTT. Residues: CASSLGGQGLNTEAFF. The whole variable domain, filled in from reference TRBV11-3 and TRBJ1-1, reads EAGVVQSPRYKIIEKKQPVAFWCNPISGHNTLYWYLQNLGQGPELLIRYENEEAVDDSQLPKDRFSAERLKGVDSTLKIQPAELGDSAVYLCASSLGGQGLNTEAFFGQGTRLTVV.

V usage is TRBV7-8 and J usage is TRBJ1-6, with TRBD1 matching over 9 bases. Per the germline V gene, CDR1 is SGHVS and CDR2 is FQNEAQ. This CDR3 spans 15 amino acids. With 7 bases clipped from V and 4 bases from J, the junction kept 5 bases outside the gene matches. CDR3 sequence reads: CASTRGTGYNSPLHF. In DNA form, the CDR3 reads TGTGCCAGCACAAGAGGGACAGGGTATAATTCACCCCTCCACTTT.

The genes are TRBV28 and TRBJ1-5; TRBD1 might be the D (6 bases). The V gene's germline CDR1 is MDHEN and CDR2 SYDVKM. V was cut by 6 bases and J by 5 bases, with 8 bases left in between. The CDR3 length is 12 residues. CDR3 amino acids: CASRHRDQPQHF. Here the CDR3 DNA reads TGTGCCAGCAGACACAGGGATCAGCCCCAGCATTTT.

This chain uses TRBV9 with TRBJ1-1; 8 bases align to TRBD1. Germline V CDR1 and CDR2: SGDLS, YYNGEE. The CDR3 has 15 residues. V gave up 4 bases and J gave up 5 bases; unmatched junction bases: 10. The CDR3 DNA reads as TGTGCCAGCAGCAGGATCGCCAGGGGGCCTACTGAAGCTTTCTTT. It codes for CASSRIARGPTEAFF.

Only one count was recorded for this clone. The rearrangement uses TRBV3-1 (or the pseudogene TRBV3-2) and TRBJ2-7; tentatively, D is TRBD2 (6 bases). Trimming shortened V by 1 base and J by 3 bases, and 13 bases separated the two germline ends. CDR3 size: 15 residues. Germline V gene data show CDR1 as LGHDT and CDR2 as YNNKEL (reference sequence). In nucleotides, the CDR3 is TGTGCCAGCAGCCAAGGGGGAGGTCCCCTCTACGAGCAGTACTTC. It is translated as CASSQGGGPLYEQYF.

The chain links TRBV9 to TRBJ1-1; 9 bases are shared with TRBD1. J gave up 3 bases and V 4 bases, and 10 bases lay outside the gene matches. This CDR3 comprises 16 residues. Germline lookup yields CDR1 SGDLS and CDR2 YYNGEE. The CDR3 reads CASSPHFRQGDTEAFF. CDR3 sequence (DNA): TGTGCCAGCAGCCCTCATTTTAGACAGGGGGACACTGAAGCTTTCTTT.

The V and J genes are TRBV12-3 or TRBV12-4 and TRBJ1-1; a possible D gene is TRBD1 (5 bases). This CDR3 spans 13 amino acids. Trimming took 8 bases from V and 1 from J, leaving 11 bases between them. The CDR3 DNA reads TGTGCCAGCTCACAGGCTACGAACACTGAAGCTTTCTTT. Its translation is CASSQATNTEAFF.

This clone has just one count. This chain links TRBV7-9 with TRBJ2-7, with D tentatively TRBD1 (6 bases). CDR3 length: 14 residues. Germline CDR1 and CDR2: SEHNR and FQNEAQ (reference sequence). Trimming removed 5 bases from V and 7 bases from J, with 18 bases in between. The CDR3 protein is CASSTRGGLEEQYF. CDR3 in DNA: TGTGCCAGCAGCACCAGGGGTGGGCTGGAAGAGCAGTACTTC.

The count of this clone is one. The chain carries TRBV27 and TRBJ2-1; TRBD2 aligns across 13 bases. The CDR3 runs to 15 residues. CDR1 and CDR2 from the germline V gene are MNHEY and SMNVEV (reference sequence). With 2 bases clipped from V and 6 bases from J, the junction kept 1 base outside the gene matches. CDR3 nucleotide sequence: TGTGCCAGCAGTTTACGACTAGCGGGGGGCAATGAGCAGTTCTTC. Residues: CASSLRLAGGNEQFF.

In this sample, this clone turned up a few times. The V call is TRBV7-3, the J call TRBJ1-5; tentatively, D is TRBD1 (6 bases). Trimming left V 5 bases short and J 4 bases short, with 9 bases between. Per the germline V gene, CDR1 is SGHTA and CDR2 is FQGTGA. This CDR3 is built from 13 residues. The CDR3 sequence: CASSAGANQPQHF. CDR3 DNA: TGTGCCAGCAGCGCGGGGGCGAATCAGCCCCAGCATTTT.

Points on this clone: The sample has other DNA sequences that encode this CDR3 too. V is TRBV5-1 and J is TRBJ1-4; 7 bases are shared with TRBD1. V lost 4 bases to trimming and J lost 4 bases; unmatched junction nucleotides: 1. The CDR3 length is 13 residues. From germline, CDR1 is SGHRS and CDR2 YFSETQ. This chain's CDR3 is CASSRDSNEKLFF. The CDR3, as DNA: TGCGCCAGCAGCAGGGACAGTAATGAAAAACTGTTTTTT.

This chain connects TRBV28 to TRBJ1-2, with TRBD1 matching over 8 bases. After removal of 5 bases from V and 6 bases from J, the junction contained 8 bases not matched to a gene. The CDR3 is 14 residues long. Germline CDR1 is MDHEN and CDR2 is SYDVKM. This CDR3 is CASSTRGLNDGYTF. Here the CDR3 DNA reads TGTGCCAGCAGTACCAGGGGGCTAAACGATGGCTACACCTTC.

This rearrangement joins TRBV25-1 to TRBJ1-5; 7 nucleotides align to TRBD1. The germline V gene encodes CDR1 MGHDK and CDR2 SYGVNS. The CDR3 length is 14 residues. With V trimmed by 3 bases and J by 6 bases, 5 bases remained unmatched. The CDR3 DNA reads TGTGCCAGCAGTGAGACAGGGTTCGGTCAGCCCCAGCATTTT. Its protein is CASSETGFGQPQHF.

The rearrangement joins TRBV6-6 to TRBJ1-5; TRBD1 aligns across 8 bases. Germline V gene sequence: CDR1 MNHNY, CDR2 SVGAGI (reference sequence). With 6 bases clipped from V and 5 bases from J, the junction kept 0 bases outside the gene matches. CDR3 length equals 12 residues. This chain's CDR3 is CASRTGDQPQHF. The CDR3 DNA reads as TGTGCCAGCAGGACAGGGGATCAGCCCCAGCATTTT.

This sequence joins TRBV14 and TRBJ1-1; 7 bases are shared with TRBD1. The length of the CDR3 is 15 residues. Germline CDR1 is SGHDN and CDR2 is FVKESK. J lost 8 bases, V lost 1 base, and 10 bases had no gene match. The CDR3 nucleotides are TGTGCCAGCAGCCAAGGCCGTGGGGGACAGAAAGAAGCTTTCTTT. This gives the protein CASSQGRGGQKEAFF.